Presented here are 5 T cell receptor beta chains from one specimen sequenced in a study of blood T cell repertoires in COVID-19 (TCRdb year 2020). To prepare the library, the immunoSEQ multiplex PCR assay was applied. What TCRdb holds here is the immuneACCESS table cut down to in-frame rearrangements. Part of the clones is not present; checked against another copy, under half of the missing clones reflect an unresolved V gene, and the others are unexplained. This sample gives under 200,000 clones in total; around 84% of them show up just once. The ten largest clonotypes hold around 13% of the sample. Sample: peripheral blood. The receptors derive from an older woman with COVID-19, enrolled during active disease.

This clone was counted only a few times. The junction does not match germline at one end; this may be a read error. This chain joins TRBV19 and TRBJ1-6; 8 bases agree with TRBD1. This CDR3 is built from 15 residues. CDR1 is LNHDA and CDR2 is SQIVND in the germline V gene (reference sequence). In DNA, the CDR3 is TGTGCCAGTAGTGTAGACAGGGGTGCAGATTCACCCCTCCACTTT. It codes for CASSVDRGADSPLHF.

V gene TRBV11-1 combines with J gene TRBJ1-4, with D uncertain. V gave up 1 base and J gave up 5 bases, with 11 bases separating them. The V gene's germline CDR1 is SGHAT and CDR2 FQDESV (reference sequence). The CDR3 is made up of 15 amino acids. CDR3: CASSLGARRNEKLFF. CDR3 bases: TGTGCCAGCAGCTTAGGGGCCCGACGAAATGAAAAACTGTTTTTT.

This chain uses TRBV9 with TRBJ2-1, with TRBD2 matching 9 bases. CDR1 is SGDLS and CDR2 is YYNGEE in the germline V gene. With 2 bases clipped from V and 3 bases from J, the junction kept 3 bases outside the gene matches. This CDR3 contains 15 residues. The CDR3 is CASSVQTSGYNEQFF. Written as DNA, the CDR3 is TGTGCCAGCAGCGTTCAGACTAGCGGCTACAATGAGCAGTTCTTC.

This clone was found once. The V gene is TRBV21-1, the J gene TRBJ1-1; TRBD1 reflects the table's D call only, with no check against the DNA. TRBV21-1 is labeled a pseudogene. The CDR3 has 15 residues. DNA for the CDR3: TGTGCCAGCAGCAAAGGTAACAGGGAGAACACTGAAGCTTTCTTT. Encoded protein: CASSKGNRENTEAFF.

V and J are TRBV28 and TRBJ1-5; D may be TRBD1 (6 bases). This CDR3 has 14 residues. Germline CDR1 reads MDHEN; CDR2 reads SYDVKM. Trimming left V 7 bases short and J 7 bases short, with 17 bases between. Here the CDR3 DNA reads TGTGCCAGCACCCCGGGACAAATTAACCAGCCCCAGCATTTT. Encoded protein: CASTPGQINQPQHF. The complete variable domain, with remaining parts taken from reference TRBV28 and TRBJ1-5, reads DVKVTQSSRYLVKRTGEKVFLECVQDMDHENMFWYRQDPGLGLRLIYFSYDVKMKEKGDIPEGYSVSREKKERFSLILESASTNQTSMYLCASTPGQINQPQHFGDGTRLSIL.